This T cell receptor (beta chain) was profiled in a study of molecular identifiers for immune sequencing clone quantification. Naive CD8 libraries used about 20,000 to 1,000,000 sorted cells and 10%, 30% or 50% RNA. When naive CD8 T cells were sorted, they were gated as CD8+CD4-CCR7+CD45RA+. Previously reported methods and listed TCR primers produced the bulk TCR libraries. TCRdb called the PCR reads again in MiXCR, with one record for every CDR3 protein. The data contain approximately 100,000 distinct CDR3 sequences, roughly a third of them singletons. This clonotype was seen a handful of times. This may be a read error, as it is one base from a much larger clone. V was trimmed by 5 bases and J by 3 bases, leaving 10 bases between them. The CDR3 length is 13 residues. Germline CDR1 reads SEHNR; CDR2 reads FQNEAQ (reference sequence).

Sequencing was done on a sample of naive CD8+ T cells from blood, with Jurkat cell RNA spiked in. Regarding subset: FACS-sorted CD8+CD4-CCR7+CD45RA+ naive T cells. The chain joins TRBV7-9 to TRBJ2-5; D unresolved. This receptor was taken from a human donor in good health. Some libraries in this study had Jurkat cell RNA spiked in. The CDR3 DNA follows: TGTGCCAGCAGCCTGAGACACGAAGAGACCCAGTACTTC. It translates to CASSLRHEETQYF.